This passage covers 29 T cell receptor beta chains from one sample sequenced in a study of cytomegalovirus exposure and HLA in healthy donors. The PCR used 60 Vbeta and 13 Jbeta primers. The table came from immunoSEQ multiplex PCR; TCRdb's copy has only in-frame clones and leaves some out. Counted here are hundreds of thousands of clones, over 75% occurring once; the ten biggest clones make up about 0.45%. The sequencing sample was made of PBMCs. Source of these receptors: a boy between 10 and 17 years old in good health and CMV-seronegative.

The chain recombines TRBV6-5 with TRBJ2-3; unclear D gene. With 5 bases removed from V and 1 base from J, the gap between germline ends came to 4 bases. Germline V gene lookup returns CDR1 MNHEY and CDR2 SVGAGI. The CDR3 is made up of 12 amino acids. The chain's CDR3 is CASSRGTDTQYF. CDR3 nucleotide sequence: TGTGCCAGCAGTCGAGGCACAGATACGCAGTATTTT.

The chain joins TRBV2 to TRBJ1-1; TRBD1 aligns across 7 bases. The CDR3 spans 14 residues. CDR1 is SNHLY, CDR2 FYNNEI, per germline. J gave up 3 bases and V 5 bases, and 6 bases lay outside the gene matches. The CDR3 sequence is CASSYRGRDTEAFF. CDR3 DNA sequence: TGTGCCAGCAGTTACAGGGGAAGGGACACTGAAGCTTTCTTT.

The rearrangement links TRBV19 to TRBJ1-1; 12 bases are shared with TRBD1. CDR1 LNHDA and CDR2 SQIVND come from the germline V gene (reference sequence). This CDR3 contains 15 residues. With 7 bases clipped from V and 1 base from J, the junction kept 4 bases outside the gene matches. The CDR3 sequence: CASNAGQGANTEAFF. CDR3 nucleotide sequence: TGTGCCAGTAACGCGGGACAGGGGGCGAACACTGAAGCTTTCTTT.

This clone is a singleton in its sample. V and J are TRBV6-6 and TRBJ1-4, with D perhaps matching TRBD1 (5 bases). CDR3 length equals 13 residues. CDR1 is MNHNY and CDR2 is SVGAGI in the germline V gene (reference sequence). Trimming took off 5 bases at V and 8 bases at J, with 12 bases between the two ends. The CDR3 spells CASSRDSQEKLFF. Here the CDR3 DNA reads TGTGCCAGCAGTCGGGACTCCCAAGAAAAACTGTTTTTT.

The chain carries TRBV6-4 and TRBJ1-5; no firm D call. The V end lost 5 bases, the J end lost 10 bases, and 18 bases lay between the germline ends. The CDR3 has 14 residues. CDR1 and CDR2 from the germline V gene are MRHNA and SNTAGT. DNA of the CDR3: TGTGCCAGCAGTCCCCCTGTATTGCCACATCCCCAGCATTTT. Translation: CASSPPVLPHPQHF.

The chain joins TRBV2 to TRBJ2-3, with D possibly being TRBD2 (5 bases). The germline V and J ends were trimmed by 6 bases and 10 bases, with 20 bases remaining between them. Germline V gene sequence: CDR1 SNHLY, CDR2 FYNNEI. The CDR3 consists of 14 residues. CDR3 nucleotides: TGTGCCAGCAGATCAGGAGCTAGGACTGATCCGCAGTATTTT. Translated: CASRSGARTDPQYF.

The chain joins TRBV4-2 to TRBJ2-3, with 16 bases lining up with TRBD2. The CDR3 runs 19 residues. Germline loops: CDR1 LGHNA, CDR2 YNFKEQ. V was clipped by 3 bases and J by 4 bases; unmatched bases: 10. This CDR3 is CASSQGLAGGPGRADTQYF. The CDR3 DNA reads TGTGCCAGCAGCCAGGGACTAGCGGGAGGGCCTGGCAGGGCAGATACGCAGTATTTT.

The chain carries TRBV5-4 and TRBJ2-4; 7 nucleotides agree with TRBD1. The V and J ends lost 4 bases and 7 bases, in that order; junction bases with no gene match: 5. The CDR3 has 13 amino acids. CDR1 SGHNT and CDR2 YYREEE come from the germline V gene (reference sequence). CDR3 loop: CASSTLQGNIQYF. In DNA, the CDR3 is TGTGCCAGCAGCACGCTACAGGGGAACATTCAGTACTTC. Filled out from reference TRBV5-4 and TRBJ2-4, the complete variable domain reads ETGVTQSPTHLIKTRGQQVTLRCSSQSGHNTVSWYQQALGQGPQFIFQYYREEENGRGNFPPRFSGLQFPNYSSELNVNALELDDSALYLCASSTLQGNIQYFGAGTRLSVL.

DNA for the CDR3: TGTGCCTGGAGTGCCGGGACAGATCCTAATGAAAAACTGTTTTTT. This sequence encodes CAWSAGTDPNEKLFF. The rearrangement links TRBV30 to TRBJ1-4; 7 bases are shared with TRBD1. The CDR3 spans 15 residues. Losses at the gene ends were 1 base for V and 3 bases for J; bases not matched to a gene: 5. Germline CDR1 GTSNPN, CDR2 SVGIG (reference sequence).

The chain couples TRBV2 to TRBJ1-1, with 8 bases fitting TRBD1. Germline V gene data show CDR1 as SNHLY and CDR2 as FYNNEI. With V trimmed by 5 bases and J by 6 bases, 8 bases remained unmatched. CDR3 length equals 14 residues. DNA of the CDR3: TGTGCCAGCAGTCTACAGGGGGGGCCCGCTGAAGCTTTCTTT. Its protein is CASSLQGGPAEAFF.

The CDR3 region is CSAARANEQFF. For the CDR3, the DNA is TGCAGTGCCGCCCGAGCGAATGAGCAGTTCTTC. The gene calls are TRBV20-1 and TRBJ2-1; D unclear. The CDR3 is 11 amino acids. V was trimmed by 6 bases and J by 7 bases, leaving 10 bases between them. Germline assignment: CDR1 DFQATT and CDR2 SNEGSKA (reference sequence).

This clone was seen just once. The genes are TRBV11-2 and TRBJ2-3; D uncertain. V gave up 5 bases and J gave up 5 bases, with 8 bases separating them. The CDR3 has 12 amino acids. CDR1 and CDR2 (germline): SGHAT, FQNNGV. The CDR3 here is CASSPPGDTQYF. The CDR3 nucleotides read TGTGCCAGCAGCCCCCCCGGAGATACGCAGTATTTT. The full variable domain, in which reference TRBV11-2 and TRBJ2-3 provide the parts outside the CDR3, is EAGVAQSPRYKIIEKRQSVAFWCNPISGHATLYWYQQILGQGPKLLIQFQNNGVVDDSQLPKDRFSAERLKGVDSTLKIQPAKLEDSAVYLCASSPPGDTQYFGPGTRLTVL.

This clone was observed a single time. This chain joins TRBV10-3 and TRBJ2-6; weak D call: TRBD1 (5 bases). The CDR3 loop spans 16 amino acids. V was shortened by 6 bases and J by 0 bases, with 12 bases between the two germline ends. Germline V gene sequence: CDR1 ENHRY, CDR2 SYGVKD. The CDR3 nucleotides are TGTGCCATCAGCCGACAGTCTACCTCTGGGGCCAACGTCCTGACTTTC. Translated: CAISRQSTSGANVLTF.

CDR3 amino acids: CASSLVWGERSPSGYEQYF. The CDR3 nucleotides are TGTGCCAGCAGCTTAGTTTGGGGAGAAAGATCCCCTTCGGGCTACGAGCAGTACTTC. The V and J genes are TRBV7-9 and TRBJ2-5; D might be TRBD2 (5 bases). The DNA end is more similar to TRBJ2-7, so the J call may be wrong. This CDR3 spans 19 amino acids. Germline CDR1 reads SEHNR; CDR2 reads FQNEAQ (reference sequence).

This clone showed up just once. V usage is TRBV19 and J usage is TRBJ1-1; tentatively, D is TRBD1 (5 bases). This CDR3 spans 14 amino acids. Looked up from germline, CDR1 is LNHDA and CDR2 is SQIVND (reference sequence). The germline V and J ends were trimmed by 3 bases and 3 bases, with 11 bases remaining between them. This CDR3 is CASSISWGDTEAFF. CDR3 DNA: TGTGCCAGTAGTATCTCGTGGGGGGACACTGAAGCTTTCTTT. The full variable domain, completed using reference TRBV19 and TRBJ1-1, is DGGITQSPKYLFRKEGQNVTLSCEQNLNHDAMYWYRQDPGQGLRLIYYSQIVNDFQKGDIAEGYSVSREKKESFPLTVTSAQKNPTAFYLCASSISWGDTEAFFGQGTRLTVV.

V and J are TRBV12-5 and TRBJ2-3; 9 bases fit TRBD1. The germline gives CDR1 LGHNT, CDR2 FRNRAP. The CDR3 runs to 15 residues. V trimming: 9 bases; J trimming: 0 bases; junction bases outside the gene matches: 7. The CDR3 DNA follows: TGTGCTAGCGCTAACAGGGGGCTAAGCACAGATACGCAGTATTTT. It is translated as CASANRGLSTDTQYF. Looking up the rest from reference TRBV12-5 and TRBJ2-3 gives the full variable domain: DARVTQTPRHKVTEMGQEVTMRCQPILGHNTVFWYRQTMMQGLELLAYFRNRAPLDDSGMPKDRFSAEMPDATLATLKIQPSEPRDSAVYFCASANRGLSTDTQYFGPGTRLTVL.

V and J are TRBV12-5 and TRBJ1-1; weak D call: TRBD1 (6 bases). Trimming removed 9 bases at V and 0 bases at J, with 20 bases between. Per the germline V gene, CDR1 is LGHNT and CDR2 is FRNRAP. The CDR3 has 16 amino acids. CDR3 protein: CASLNRQVFMNTEAFF. CDR3 sequence (DNA): TGTGCTAGCCTAAACCGACAGGTTTTCATGAACACTGAAGCTTTCTTT.

This chain links TRBV5-1 with TRBJ2-3, with D unresolved. CDR1 and CDR2 (germline): SGHRS, YFSETQ. The length of the CDR3 is 15 residues. The V end lost 1 base, the J end lost 1 base, and 10 bases lay between the germline ends. CDR3 bases: TGCGCCAGCAGCTTGCTACGCGTGCGCACAGATACGCAGTATTTT. This encodes CASSLLRVRTDTQYF. Full variable domain (outside the CDR3, taken from reference TRBV5-1 and TRBJ2-3): KAGVTQTPRYLIKTRGQQVTLSCSPISGHRSVSWYQQTPGQGLQFLFEYFSETQRNKGNFPGRFSGRQFSNSRSEMNVSTLELGDSALYLCASSLLRVRTDTQYFGPGTRLTVL.

The genes are TRBV4-1 and TRBJ1-2; 7 nucleotides match TRBD1. V lost 2 bases, J lost 5 bases, and 8 bases stayed unmatched. This CDR3 is built from 15 residues. In germline, CDR1 is MGHRA, CDR2 YSYEKL. The CDR3 is CASSQTLGTEYGYTF. The CDR3 DNA reads as TGCGCCAGCAGCCAAACACTCGGGACAGAGTATGGCTACACCTTC.

CDR3 DNA: TGTGCCATCAGTGGCGACAGGGTCCGCTATGGCTACACCTTC. Protein: CAISGDRVRYGYTF. The chain has TRBV10-3 and TRBJ1-2; TRBD1 agrees at 7 bases. The CDR3 length is 14 residues. The germline V gene encodes CDR1 ENHRY and CDR2 SYGVKD. V dropped 4 bases and J dropped 4; count of bases not matched to a gene: 6.

This chain joins TRBV5-1 and TRBJ1-6; possible D gene TRBD1, 5 bases. The V gene lost 2 bases and the J gene lost 5 bases, with 11 bases spanning the gap. The CDR3 is 15 amino acids. Germline CDR1 is SGHRS and CDR2 is YFSETQ. The CDR3 region has the DNA TGCGCCAGCAGCTTTTTAGGGGAGGATAATTCACCCCTCCACTTT. It is translated as CASSFLGEDNSPLHF.

The rearrangement links TRBV13 to TRBJ1-1; 9 bases fit TRBD1. Looked up from germline, CDR1 is PRHDT and CDR2 is FYEKMQ (reference sequence). V lost 2 bases, J lost 0 bases, and 13 bases stayed unmatched. The CDR3 sequence is 19 residues long. The CDR3 sequence is CASSLNFGTGKGMNTEAFF. CDR3 coding DNA: TGTGCCAGCAGCTTAAACTTTGGGACAGGGAAGGGAATGAACACTGAAGCTTTCTTT.

The chain uses TRBV19 and TRBJ2-2, with a weak D call TRBD1 (6 bases). Germline V lookup: CDR1 LNHDA, CDR2 SQIVND (reference sequence). The length of the CDR3 is 17 residues. V was clipped by 7 bases and J by 0 bases, with 18 bases between them. The CDR3 sequence is CASIPTPGTPNTGELFF. In DNA form, the CDR3 reads TGTGCCAGTATTCCCACTCCCGGGACACCGAACACCGGGGAGCTGTTTTTT. The variable domain in full, with the rest retrieved from reference TRBV19 and TRBJ2-2, is DGGITQSPKYLFRKEGQNVTLSCEQNLNHDAMYWYRQDPGQGLRLIYYSQIVNDFQKGDIAEGYSVSREKKESFPLTVTSAQKNPTAFYLCASIPTPGTPNTGELFFGEGSRLTVL.

The CDR3 bases are TGTGCCAGCAGCTCCTACGGCGCGGGGGGATCCTACGAGCAGTACTTC. Translation: CASSSYGAGGSYEQYF. The chain joins TRBV9 to TRBJ2-7, with 8 bases fitting TRBD2. The ends lost 4 bases at V and 1 base at J; junction bases unmatched: 10. The CDR3 runs to 16 residues. Germline V gene sequence: CDR1 SGDLS, CDR2 YYNGEE.

The V gene is TRBV7-9, the J gene TRBJ1-2; D ambiguous. The CDR3 length is 12 residues. Germline V gives CDR1 SEHNR, CDR2 FQNEAQ (reference sequence). Trimming pared 1 base from V and 7 bases from J, leaving 7 bases between. CDR3 amino acids: CASSLVSGGYTF. The CDR3 DNA reads as TGTGCCAGCAGCTTAGTCAGCGGTGGCTACACCTTC.

The chain uses TRBV13 and TRBJ2-2; 9 bases match TRBD1. Germline CDR1 and CDR2: PRHDT and FYEKMQ (reference sequence). This CDR3 is built from 18 residues. V trimming: 4 bases; J trimming: 5 bases; junction bases outside the gene matches: 14. CDR3 nucleotide sequence: TGTGCCAGCAGCTCCGACAGGGGGGTTTTTCGTGCTACCGGGGAGCTGTTTTTT. Amino acids: CASSSDRGVFRATGELFF.

This rearrangement joins TRBV10-1 to TRBJ2-3, with 14 bases fitting TRBD2. Germline trimming cut 6 bases from V and 3 bases from J; bases unmatched to any gene: 5. This CDR3 region has 16 residues. From germline, CDR1 is WNHNN and CDR2 SYGVQD (reference sequence). The CDR3 DNA reads TGCGCCAGCAGAGAGGGGACTAGCGGGAGTACAGATACGCAGTATTTT. Translation: CASREGTSGSTDTQYF.

The chain couples TRBV7-7 to TRBJ2-5, with TRBD1 matching over 10 bases. After removal of 5 bases from V and 3 bases from J, the junction contained 3 bases not matched to a gene. This CDR3 comprises 14 residues. The germline V gene has CDR1 SSHAT and CDR2 FNYEAQ (reference sequence). The CDR3 protein is CASSIGQGEETQYF. The CDR3 nucleotides read TGTGCCAGCAGCATCGGACAGGGGGAAGAGACCCAGTACTTC.

The J gene is TRBJ2-4, the V gene TRBV2, with 13 bases that match TRBD2. This CDR3 is 16 amino acids long. The V and J ends lost 6 bases and 4 bases, in that order; junction bases with no gene match: 6. CDR1 and CDR2 (germline): SNHLY, FYNNEI. DNA for the CDR3: TGTGCCAGCAGGGGACTAGCGGGGAGCCAAAAAAACATTCAGTACTTC. This encodes CASRGLAGSQKNIQYF.